The following is a T cell receptor beta chain sequence with its context. Other DNA sequences in the sample encode the same CDR3. This sample was included in a study of blood T cell repertoires in COVID-19. Overall study: Some COVID-19 samples were acute and others convalescent; all came from the United States, Italy and Spain. T cells, B-cell-depleted T cells, or PBMCs supplied cDNA or gDNA.

Germline CDR1 reads KGHDR; CDR2 reads SFDVKD. CDR3 size: 12 residues. V lost 5 bases and J 4 bases, leaving 7 bases between the germline ends. Assay: immunoSEQ multiplex PCR; the TCRdb copy retains only in-frame clones and omits some. The table lists roughly 200,000 clones, 87% of them singletons, with over 9.5% in the top ten. This sequence was found in a woman aged 18-35 years who had recovered from COVID-19. This chain links TRBV24-1 with TRBJ1-2; D is undetermined. Input material: peripheral blood. CDR3 nucleotide sequence: TGTGCCACCAGTGCTACGGGCTATGGCTACACCTTC. Its protein product is CATSATGYGYTF.